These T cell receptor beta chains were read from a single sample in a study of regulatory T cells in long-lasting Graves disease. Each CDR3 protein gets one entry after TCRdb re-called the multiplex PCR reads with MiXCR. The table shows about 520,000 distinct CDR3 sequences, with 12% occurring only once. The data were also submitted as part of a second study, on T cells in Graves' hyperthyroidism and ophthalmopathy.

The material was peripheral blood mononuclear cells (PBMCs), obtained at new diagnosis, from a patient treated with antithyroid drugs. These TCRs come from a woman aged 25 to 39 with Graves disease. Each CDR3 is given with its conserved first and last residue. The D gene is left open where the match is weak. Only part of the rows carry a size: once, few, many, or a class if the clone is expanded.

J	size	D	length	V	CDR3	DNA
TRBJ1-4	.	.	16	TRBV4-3	CASSLRYQPTNEKLFF	TGCGCCAGCAGCCTTAGATATCAGCCAACTAATGAAAAACTGTTTTTT
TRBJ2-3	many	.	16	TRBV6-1	CASRHSGGLPTDTQYF	TGTGCCAGCAGGCATTCGGGGGGCCTACCCACAGATACGCAGTATTTT
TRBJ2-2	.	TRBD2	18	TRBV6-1	CASSQSLSAGGYTGELFF	TGTGCCAGCAGTCAATCTTTATCGGCGGGAGGGTACACCGGGGAGCTGTTTTTT
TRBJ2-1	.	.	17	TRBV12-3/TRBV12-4	CASSLWGTGGGGNEQFF	TGTGCCAGCAGTTTATGGGGGACTGGGGGAGGTGGGAATGAGCAATTCTTC
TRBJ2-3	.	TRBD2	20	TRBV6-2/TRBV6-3	CASSYSIPSGRALSTDTQYF	TGTGCCAGCAGTTACTCGATCCCTAGCGGGAGGGCCCTCAGCACAGATACGCAGTATTTT
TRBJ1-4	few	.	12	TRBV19	CASRGIREKLFF	TGTGCCAGTAGGGGGATCCGGGAAAAACTGTTTTTT
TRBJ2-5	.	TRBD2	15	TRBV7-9	CASRPISSGKETQYF	TGTGCCAGCAGGCCCATTTCTAGCGGTAAAGAGACCCAGTACTTC
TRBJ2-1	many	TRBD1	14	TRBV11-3	CASSFGQGHNEQFF	TGTGCCAGCAGCTTTGGACAGGGTCACAATGAGCAGTTCTTC
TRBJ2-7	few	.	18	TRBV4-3	CASSQEGFGASEAYEQYF	TGCGCCAGCAGCCAAGAGGGCTTTGGGGCTTCCGAGGCCTACGAGCAGTACTTC
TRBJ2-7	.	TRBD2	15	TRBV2	CASSFPRTSSYEQYF	TGTGCCAGCAGCTTCCCCCGGACTAGCTCCTACGAGCAGTACTTC
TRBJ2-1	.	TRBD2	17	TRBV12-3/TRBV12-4	CASSLARLAGGYNEQFF	TGTGCCAGCAGTTTAGCGAGACTAGCGGGAGGGTACAATGAGCAGTTCTTC
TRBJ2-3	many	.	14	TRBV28	CASSFPQNTDTQYF	TGTGCCAGCAGTTTTCCGCAGAACACAGATACGCAGTATTTT
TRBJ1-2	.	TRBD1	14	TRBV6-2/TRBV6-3	CASWRTGRGYGYTF	TGTGCCAGCTGGCGGACAGGGCGCGGCTATGGCTACACCTTC
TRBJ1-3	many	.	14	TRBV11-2	CASSSNIAGNTIYF	TGTGCCAGCAGCTCCAACATTGCTGGAAACACCATATATTTT
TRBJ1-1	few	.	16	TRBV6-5	CASSYSLRVMNTEAFF	TGTGCCAGCAGTTACTCCCTCAGAGTTATGAACACTGAAGCTTTCTTT
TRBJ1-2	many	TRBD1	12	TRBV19	CATQTGGFGYTF	TGTGCCACTCAGACAGGGGGCTTTGGCTACACCTTC
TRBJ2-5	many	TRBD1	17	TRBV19	CASTENSGQGPRETQYF	TGTGCCAGTACCGAAAACTCGGGACAGGGGCCGAGGGAGACCCAGTACTTC
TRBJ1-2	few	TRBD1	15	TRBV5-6	CASSFRGPALYGYTF	TGTGCCAGCAGCTTTAGGGGGCCAGCACTCTATGGCTACACCTTC
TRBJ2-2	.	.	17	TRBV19	CASSGNSAGGYTGELFF	TGTGCCAGTTCGGGTAATAGCGCCGGGGGTTACACCGGGGAGCTGTTTTTT
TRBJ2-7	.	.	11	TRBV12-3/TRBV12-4	CASIRTAEQYF	TGTGCCAGCATAAGGACAGCCGAGCAGTACTTC
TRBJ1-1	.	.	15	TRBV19	CASSIDARVGTEAFF	TGTGCCAGTAGTATAGATGCCAGGGTGGGAACTGAAGCTTTCTTT
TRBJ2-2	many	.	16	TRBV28	CASSLFSLRDTGELFF	TGTGCCAGCAGTTTGTTTTCACTCCGGGACACCGGGGAGCTGTTTTTT
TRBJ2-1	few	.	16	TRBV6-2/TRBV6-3	CASSYSRQTFGNEQFF	TGTGCCAGCAGTTACTCGAGGCAAACCTTCGGCAATGAGCAGTTCTTC
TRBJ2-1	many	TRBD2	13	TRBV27	CASSLTSASEQFF	TGTGCCAGCAGTTTAACTAGCGCAAGTGAGCAGTTCTTC
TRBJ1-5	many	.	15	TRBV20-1	CSAHRPQSGNQPQHF	TGCAGTGCTCACAGACCCCAAAGTGGCAATCAGCCCCAGCATTTT
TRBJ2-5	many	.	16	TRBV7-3	CASSLNKGAGQETQYF	TGTGCCAGCAGCTTAAACAAAGGAGCGGGCCAAGAGACCCAGTACTTC
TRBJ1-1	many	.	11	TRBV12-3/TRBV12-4	CASSAGIQAFF	TGTGCCAGCAGCGCCGGGATACAAGCTTTCTTT
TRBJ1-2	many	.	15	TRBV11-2	CASSSEASANYGYTF	TGTGCCAGCAGCTCCGAAGCCTCAGCTAACTATGGCTACACCTTC
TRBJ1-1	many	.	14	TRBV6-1	CASTPARGTTEAFF	TGTGCCAGCACCCCGGCTCGAGGGACCACTGAAGCTTTCTTT